The clone carrying this T cell receptor beta chain was detected once. Its target is not known. Profiled with immunoSEQ multiplex PCR; TCRdb holds only in-frame clones, not every one. The data contain 90,000 to 130,000 clones, 80% to 95% of them singletons. The V gene's germline CDR1 is MDHEN and CDR2 SYDVKM. The CDR3 sequence is 17 residues long. V was clipped by 2 bases and J by 4 bases; unmatched bases: 11. This record comes from a study of CD4+ T cells in melanoma. Study-wide results and limits: Neoantigen-specific CD4+ T cells in melanoma reportedly had diverse differentiation states. CD8+ T cell, macrophage and B cell function reportedly correlated with neoantigen-specific CD4+ T cells.

The clonotype was recovered from a human donor with melanoma. Sequencing was carried out using peripheral blood. The rearrangement uses TRBV28 and TRBJ2-5; 9 bases fit TRBD2. The CDR3 DNA reads as TGTGCCAGCAGTTTACCCCGCGGTAGCGGGGGTGGAGAGACCCAGTACTTC. Translated, it gives CASSLPRGSGGGETQYF.